This TCR beta chain was obtained from a study of T cell responses to AZD1222 COVID-19 vaccine. Sequencing used immunoSEQ multiplex PCR; TCRdb keeps in-frame clones, though not all of them. Of some 130,000 clones in the sample, around 90% are singletons; the top ten hold 1.9%. As to this clone: Antigen specificity is unknown.

V gave up 8 bases and J gave up 0 bases; unmatched junction bases: 3. CDR3 length: 15 amino acids. CDR1 and CDR2 (germline): LNHDA, SQIVND (reference sequence). Study-level points and caveats: Among spike-specific TCRs, nearly half reportedly target unmutated variant regions. The donor group comprised mostly white British people and more females; the analysis possibly underestimated clonal diversity.

The sequence was obtained from an adult in good health. The chain employs TRBV19 and TRBJ2-2; 10 bases match TRBD2. Sequencing used peripheral blood, obtained on day 0 of AZD1222 vaccination. The CDR3 sequence: CASCLAGANTGELFF. The CDR3 DNA follows: TGTGCCAGTTGCCTAGCGGGAGCGAACACCGGGGAGCTGTTTTTT.